The present TCR beta chain was sequenced within a study of cytomegalovirus exposure and HLA in healthy donors. Study-wide findings and caveats: Sequencing depth roughly uniform across donors was assumed in presence/absence analyses. Specific recognition of CMV antigens was confirmed in vitro for three chains (all CMV-associated). Earlier analysis found most TCR beta V segments productive about 90% or about 30% of the time.

The PCR used 60 Vbeta and 13 Jbeta primers. Authors' analysis steps: In a later analysis, approximately 80 million unique TCR beta chains included roughly 11 million shared by two or more donors. TCRdb keeps only in-frame clones here, not all; method: immunoSEQ multiplex PCR. The V and J calls and the clone size are those of that table, but D and trimming were determined from the DNA. The profile shows about 160,000 clones, approximately 79% of them singletons. To note about this clone: Its specificity is unknown.

V was pared by 2 bases and J by 4 bases, with 9 bases of the junction left unmatched. CDR1 is SGHNT, CDR2 YYREEE, per germline (reference sequence). The CDR3 has 16 residues. The chain uses TRBV5-4 and TRBJ2-7; 10 bases match TRBD1. This clonotype was obtained from a man aged 40-49 years in good health and CMV-seronegative. Material for sequencing was PBMCs. As DNA, the CDR3 is TGTGCCAGCAGCTTAAGGGGACAGGGGACGGCGTACGAGCAGTACTTC. It is translated as CASSLRGQGTAYEQYF.